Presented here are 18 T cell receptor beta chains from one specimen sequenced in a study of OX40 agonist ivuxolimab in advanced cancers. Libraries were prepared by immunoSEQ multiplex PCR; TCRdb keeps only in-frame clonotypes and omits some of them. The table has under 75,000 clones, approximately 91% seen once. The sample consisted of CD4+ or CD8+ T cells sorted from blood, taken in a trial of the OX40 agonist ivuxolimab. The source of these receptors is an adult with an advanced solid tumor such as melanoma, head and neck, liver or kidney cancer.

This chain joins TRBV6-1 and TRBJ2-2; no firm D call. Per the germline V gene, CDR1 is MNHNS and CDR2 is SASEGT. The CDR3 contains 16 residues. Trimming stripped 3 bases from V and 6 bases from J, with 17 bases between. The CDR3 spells CASSDAAVNPSGELFF. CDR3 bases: TGTGCCAGCAGTGACGCCGCCGTCAATCCCTCCGGGGAGCTGTTTTTT.

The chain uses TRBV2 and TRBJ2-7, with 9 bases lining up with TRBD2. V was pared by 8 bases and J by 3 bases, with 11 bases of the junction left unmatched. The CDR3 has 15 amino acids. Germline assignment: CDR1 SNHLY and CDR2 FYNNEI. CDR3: CASGALAGRSYEQYF. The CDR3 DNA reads TGTGCCAGCGGGGCCCTAGCGGGACGGAGCTACGAGCAGTACTTC.

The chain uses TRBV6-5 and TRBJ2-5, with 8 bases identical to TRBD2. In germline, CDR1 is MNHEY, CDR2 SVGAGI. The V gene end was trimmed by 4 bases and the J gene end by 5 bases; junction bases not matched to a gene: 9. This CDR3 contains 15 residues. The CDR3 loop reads CASSLSKRERETQYF. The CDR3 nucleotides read TGTGCCAGCAGTTTAAGTAAGCGGGAGAGGGAGACCCAGTACTTC.

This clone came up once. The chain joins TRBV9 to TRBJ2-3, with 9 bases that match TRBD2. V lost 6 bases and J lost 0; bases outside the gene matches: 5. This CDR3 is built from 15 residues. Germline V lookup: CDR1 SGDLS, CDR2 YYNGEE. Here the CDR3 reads CASNAGGRSTDTQYF. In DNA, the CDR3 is TGTGCCAGCAACGCGGGAGGGCGCAGCACAGATACGCAGTATTTT. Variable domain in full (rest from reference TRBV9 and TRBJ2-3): DSGVTQTPKHLITATGQRVTLRCSPRSGDLSVYWYQQSLDQGLQFLIQYYNGEERAKGNILERFSAQQFPDLHSELNLSSLELGDSALYFCASNAGGRSTDTQYFGPGTRLTVL.

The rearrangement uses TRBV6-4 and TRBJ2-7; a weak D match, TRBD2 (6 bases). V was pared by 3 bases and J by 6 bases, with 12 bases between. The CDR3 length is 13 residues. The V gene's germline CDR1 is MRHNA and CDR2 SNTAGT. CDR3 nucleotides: TGTGCCAGCAGTGAGCCGCGCGGGGTCGAGCAGTACTTC. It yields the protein CASSEPRGVEQYF.

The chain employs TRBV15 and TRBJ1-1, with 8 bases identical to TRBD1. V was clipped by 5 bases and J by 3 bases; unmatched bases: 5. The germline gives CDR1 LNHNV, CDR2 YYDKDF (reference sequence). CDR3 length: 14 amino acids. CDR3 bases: TGTGCCACCAGCTCGGACAGGGATGACACTGAAGCTTTCTTT. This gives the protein CATSSDRDDTEAFF.

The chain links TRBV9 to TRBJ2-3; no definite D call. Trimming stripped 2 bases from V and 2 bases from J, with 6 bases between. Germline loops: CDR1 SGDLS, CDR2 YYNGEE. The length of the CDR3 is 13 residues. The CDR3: CASSVRLTDTQYF. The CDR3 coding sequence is TGTGCCAGCAGCGTCCGACTCACAGATACGCAGTATTTT.

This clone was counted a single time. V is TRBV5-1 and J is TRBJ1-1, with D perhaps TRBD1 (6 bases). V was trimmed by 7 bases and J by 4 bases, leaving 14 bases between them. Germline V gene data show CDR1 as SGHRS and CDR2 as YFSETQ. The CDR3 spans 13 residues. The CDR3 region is CASSEGGFTEAFF. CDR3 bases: TGCGCCAGCTCGGAAGGGGGATTCACTGAAGCTTTCTTT.

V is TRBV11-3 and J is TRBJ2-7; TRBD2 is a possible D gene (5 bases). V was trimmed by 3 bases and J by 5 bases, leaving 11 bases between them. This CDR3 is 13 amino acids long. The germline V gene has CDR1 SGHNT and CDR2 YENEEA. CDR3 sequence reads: CASSLPSFDEQYF. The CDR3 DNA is TGTGCCAGCAGCTTGCCTAGCTTTGACGAGCAGTACTTC.

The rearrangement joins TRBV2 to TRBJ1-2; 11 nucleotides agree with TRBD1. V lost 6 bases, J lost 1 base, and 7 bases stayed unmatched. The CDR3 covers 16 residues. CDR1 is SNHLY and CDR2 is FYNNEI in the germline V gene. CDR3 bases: TGTGCCAGCAGCGTGGACAGGGGGCTTCTTAACTATGGCTACACCTTC. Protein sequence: CASSVDRGLLNYGYTF.

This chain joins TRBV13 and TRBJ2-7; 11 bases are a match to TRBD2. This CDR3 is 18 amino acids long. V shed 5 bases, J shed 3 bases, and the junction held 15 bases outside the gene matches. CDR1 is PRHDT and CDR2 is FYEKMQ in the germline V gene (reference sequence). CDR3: CASSLSNQGLAASYEQYF. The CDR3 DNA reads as TGTGCCAGCAGCCTCTCCAATCAGGGACTAGCGGCAAGCTACGAGCAGTACTTC. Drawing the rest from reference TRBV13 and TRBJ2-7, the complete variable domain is AAGVIQSPRHLIKEKRETATLKCYPIPRHDTVYWYQQGPGQDPQFLISFYEKMQSDKGSIPDRFSAQQFSDYHSELNMSSLELGDSALYFCASSLSNQGLAASYEQYFGPGTRLTVT.

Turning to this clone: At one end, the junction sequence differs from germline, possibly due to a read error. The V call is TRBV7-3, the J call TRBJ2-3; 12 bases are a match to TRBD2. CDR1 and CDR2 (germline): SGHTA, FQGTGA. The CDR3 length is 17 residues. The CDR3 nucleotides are TGTGCCAGCAGCCTAGGGACTAGCGGGCTCACCACAGATACGCAGTGTTTT. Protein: CASSLGTSGLTTDTQCF.

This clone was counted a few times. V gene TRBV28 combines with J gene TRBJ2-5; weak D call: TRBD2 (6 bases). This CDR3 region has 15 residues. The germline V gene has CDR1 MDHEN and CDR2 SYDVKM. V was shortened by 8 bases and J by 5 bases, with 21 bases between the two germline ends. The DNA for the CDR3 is TGTGCCAGCTATACAACCGGGACTTGGTCGGAGACCCAGTACTTC. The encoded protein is CASYTTGTWSETQYF.

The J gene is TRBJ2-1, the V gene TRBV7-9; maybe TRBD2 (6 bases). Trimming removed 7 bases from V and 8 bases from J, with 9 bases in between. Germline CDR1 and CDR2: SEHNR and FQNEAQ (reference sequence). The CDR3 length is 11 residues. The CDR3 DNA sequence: TGTGCCAGCACCCCGGGGGATGAGCAGTTCTTC. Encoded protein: CASTPGDEQFF.

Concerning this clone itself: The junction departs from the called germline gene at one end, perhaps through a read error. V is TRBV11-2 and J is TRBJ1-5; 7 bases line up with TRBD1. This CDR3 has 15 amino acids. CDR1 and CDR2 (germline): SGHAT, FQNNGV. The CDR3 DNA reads TGTGCCAGCAGCTTAGAATGGGACAGCAACCAGCCCCAGCATTTT. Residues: CASSLEWDSNQPQHF.

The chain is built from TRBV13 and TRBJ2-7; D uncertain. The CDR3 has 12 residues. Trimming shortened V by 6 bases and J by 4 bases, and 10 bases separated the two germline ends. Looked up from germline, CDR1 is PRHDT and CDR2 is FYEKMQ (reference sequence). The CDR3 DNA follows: TGTGCCAGCAGTGATGAGGCATACGAGCAGTACTTC. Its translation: CASSDEAYEQYF.

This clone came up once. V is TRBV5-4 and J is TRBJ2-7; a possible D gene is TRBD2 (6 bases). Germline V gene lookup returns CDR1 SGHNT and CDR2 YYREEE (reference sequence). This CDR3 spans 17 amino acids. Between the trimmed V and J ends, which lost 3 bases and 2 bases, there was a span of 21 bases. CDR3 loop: CASSSWARREGPYEQYF. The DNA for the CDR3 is TGTGCCAGCAGCTCATGGGCGCGGCGGGAAGGACCCTACGAGCAGTACTTC.

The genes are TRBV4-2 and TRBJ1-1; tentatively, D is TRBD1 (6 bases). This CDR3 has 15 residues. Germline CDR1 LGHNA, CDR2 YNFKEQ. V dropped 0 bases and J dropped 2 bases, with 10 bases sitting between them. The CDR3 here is CASSQEGQPNTEAFF. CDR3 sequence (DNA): TGTGCCAGCAGCCAAGAGGGACAACCAAACACTGAAGCTTTCTTT.